This T cell receptor (beta chain) emerged from a study of cytomegalovirus exposure and HLA in healthy donors. Overall study findings and caveats: A few V segments could not be told apart, such as TRBV6-2 and TRBV6-3, and were left out.

Primers included in the PCR were 60 Vbeta and 13 Jbeta primers. TCRdb keeps only in-frame clones here, not all; method: immunoSEQ multiplex PCR. The repertoire includes 150,000 to 200,000 clones, roughly 88% of them detected once, and nearly 6.5% sits in the top ten. Of note for this clone: Its cognate antigen is unknown.

Trimming cost V 3 bases and J 4 bases; bases outside gene matches: 17. The CDR3 extends over 20 amino acids. In germline, CDR1 is MGHRA, CDR2 YSYEKL. The chain is built from TRBV4-1 and TRBJ2-2; TRBD2 aligns across 10 bases. Sequencing was done on a sample of PBMCs. This clonotype was sampled from a man aged 50-59 years in good health and CMV-seropositive. CDR3: CASSHTRGTAGGRGTGELFF. The DNA for the CDR3 is TGCGCCAGCAGCCATACCCGGGGGACAGCGGGGGGGCGAGGCACCGGGGAGCTGTTTTTT.